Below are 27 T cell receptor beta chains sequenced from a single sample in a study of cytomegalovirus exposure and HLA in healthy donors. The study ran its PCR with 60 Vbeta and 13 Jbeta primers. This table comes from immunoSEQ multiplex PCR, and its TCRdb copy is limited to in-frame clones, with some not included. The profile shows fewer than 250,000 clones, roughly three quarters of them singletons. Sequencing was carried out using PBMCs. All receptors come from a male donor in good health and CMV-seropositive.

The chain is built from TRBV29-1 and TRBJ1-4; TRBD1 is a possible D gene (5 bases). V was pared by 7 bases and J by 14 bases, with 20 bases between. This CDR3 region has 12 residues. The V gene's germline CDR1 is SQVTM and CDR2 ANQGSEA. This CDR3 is CSGLGTAGVLFF. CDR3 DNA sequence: TGCAGCGGTCTCGGGACCGCGGGGGTGCTGTTTTTT.

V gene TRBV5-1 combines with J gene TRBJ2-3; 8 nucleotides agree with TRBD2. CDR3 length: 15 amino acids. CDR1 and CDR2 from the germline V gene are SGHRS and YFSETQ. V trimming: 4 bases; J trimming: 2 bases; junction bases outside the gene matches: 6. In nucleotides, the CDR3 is TGCGCCAGCAGCCCCCGGGAGGGCTTCACAGATACGCAGTATTTT. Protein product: CASSPREGFTDTQYF.

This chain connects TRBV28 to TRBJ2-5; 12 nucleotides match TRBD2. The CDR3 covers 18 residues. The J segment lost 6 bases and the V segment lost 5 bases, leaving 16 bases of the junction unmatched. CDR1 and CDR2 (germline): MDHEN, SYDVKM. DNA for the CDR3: TGTGCCAGCAGTCCCGCCCCGGCTAGCGGGAGGGCCGCGAAGACCCAGTACTTC. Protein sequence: CASSPAPASGRAAKTQYF.

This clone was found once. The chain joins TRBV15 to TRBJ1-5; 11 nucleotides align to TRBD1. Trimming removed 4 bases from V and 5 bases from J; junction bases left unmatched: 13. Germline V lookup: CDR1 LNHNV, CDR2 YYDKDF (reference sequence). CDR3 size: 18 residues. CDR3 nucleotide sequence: TGTGCCACCAGCACTTTACCACCGGGACAGGGGGATTATCAGCCCCAGCATTTT. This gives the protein CATSTLPPGQGDYQPQHF.

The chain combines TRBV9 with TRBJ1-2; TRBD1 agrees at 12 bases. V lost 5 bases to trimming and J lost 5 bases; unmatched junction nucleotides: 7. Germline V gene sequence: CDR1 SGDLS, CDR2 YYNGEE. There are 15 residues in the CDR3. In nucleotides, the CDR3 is TGTGCCAGCAGTCCCGGGACAGGGGGCGGGTATGGCTACACCTTC. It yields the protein CASSPGTGGGYGYTF. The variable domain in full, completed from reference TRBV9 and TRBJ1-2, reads DSGVTQTPKHLITATGQRVTLRCSPRSGDLSVYWYQQSLDQGLQFLIQYYNGEERAKGNILERFSAQQFPDLHSELNLSSLELGDSALYFCASSPGTGGGYGYTFGSGTRLTVV.

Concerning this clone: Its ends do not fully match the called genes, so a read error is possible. The DNA of the CDR3 is TGTGCCAGCAGCTTGGGTCAGGGGGCTAAGGAAAAACTGTTTTTT. Translating gives CASSLGQGAKEKLFF. The chain is built from TRBV5-8 and TRBJ1-4; 8 bases are shared with TRBD1. The CDR3 is made up of 15 amino acids. Germline-derived CDR1 and CDR2 are SGHTS and YDEGEE.

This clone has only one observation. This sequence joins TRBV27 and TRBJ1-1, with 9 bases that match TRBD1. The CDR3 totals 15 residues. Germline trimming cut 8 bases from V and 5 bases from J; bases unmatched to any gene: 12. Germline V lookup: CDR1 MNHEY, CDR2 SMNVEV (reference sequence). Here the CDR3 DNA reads TGTGCCAGCCGCCGGGACAGGGTTCAGCGAACTGAAGCTTTCTTT. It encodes CASRRDRVQRTEAFF.

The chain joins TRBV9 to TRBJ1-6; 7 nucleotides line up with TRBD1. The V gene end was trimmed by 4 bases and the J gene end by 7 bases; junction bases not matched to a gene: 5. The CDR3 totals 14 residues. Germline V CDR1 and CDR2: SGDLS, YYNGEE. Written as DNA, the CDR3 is TGTGCCAGCAGCAACAGGGGAGACAATTCACCCCTCCACTTT. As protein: CASSNRGDNSPLHF.

The CDR3 nucleotides are TGTGCCAGTCTTCAGGGGGCGGGATATGGCTACACCTTC. Translation: CASLQGAGYGYTF. The J gene is TRBJ1-2, the V gene TRBV7-2, with 8 bases identical to TRBD1. CDR3 length equals 13 residues. J gave up 5 bases and V 9 bases, and 8 bases lay outside the gene matches. Germline V lookup: CDR1 SGHTA, CDR2 FQGNSA. Supplemented by reference TRBV7-2 and TRBJ1-2, the full variable domain reads GAGVSQSPSNKVTEKGKDVELRCDPISGHTALYWYRQSLGQGLEFLIYFQGNSAPDKSGLPSDRFSAERTGGSVSTLTIQRTQQEDSAVYLCASLQGAGYGYTFGSGTRLTVV.

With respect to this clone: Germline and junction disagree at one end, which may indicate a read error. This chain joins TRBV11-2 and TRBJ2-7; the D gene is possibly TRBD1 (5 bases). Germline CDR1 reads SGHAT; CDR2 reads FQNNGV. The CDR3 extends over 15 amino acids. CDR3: CASSLGQRYSYEQHF. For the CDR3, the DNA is TGTGCCAGCAGCTTAGGACAGCGATACTCCTACGAGCAGCACTTC.

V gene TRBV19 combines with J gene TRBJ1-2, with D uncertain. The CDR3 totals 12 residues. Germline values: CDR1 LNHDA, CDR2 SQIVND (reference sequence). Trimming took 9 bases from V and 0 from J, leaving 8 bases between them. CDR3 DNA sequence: TGTGCCAGCCGAGGAGCTAACTATGGCTACACCTTC. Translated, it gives CASRGANYGYTF.

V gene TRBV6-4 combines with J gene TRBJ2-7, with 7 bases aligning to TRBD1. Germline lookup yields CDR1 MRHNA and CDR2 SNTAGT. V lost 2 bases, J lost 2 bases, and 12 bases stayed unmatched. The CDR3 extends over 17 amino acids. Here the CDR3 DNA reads TGTGCCAGCAGTGACCCTAAAACGGACAGGAGAACCTACGAGCAGTACTTC. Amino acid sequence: CASSDPKTDRRTYEQYF.

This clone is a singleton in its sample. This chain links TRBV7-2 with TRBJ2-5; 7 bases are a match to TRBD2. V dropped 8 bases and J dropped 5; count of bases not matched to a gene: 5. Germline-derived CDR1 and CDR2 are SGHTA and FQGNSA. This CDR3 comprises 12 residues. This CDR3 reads CASGGGRETQYF. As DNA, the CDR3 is TGTGCCAGCGGGGGGGGACGGGAGACCCAGTACTTC.

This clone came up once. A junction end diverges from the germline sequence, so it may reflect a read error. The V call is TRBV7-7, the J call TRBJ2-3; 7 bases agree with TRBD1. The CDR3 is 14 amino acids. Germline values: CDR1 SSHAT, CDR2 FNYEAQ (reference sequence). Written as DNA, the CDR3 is TGTGCTAGCAGCCCGGGACAGAGCACAGATACGCAGTATTTT. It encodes CASSPGQSTDTQYF.

The CDR3 protein is CASLKDRSSGYTF. The CDR3, as DNA: TGTGCCAGCCTCAAAGACAGGTCCTCTGGCTACACCTTC. V and J are TRBV19 and TRBJ1-2; the D gene is possibly TRBD1 (6 bases). The V gene lost 9 bases and the J gene lost 7 bases, with 18 bases spanning the gap. Looked up from germline, CDR1 is LNHDA and CDR2 is SQIVND (reference sequence). The CDR3 consists of 13 residues. Based on the CDR3 plus reference TRBV19 and TRBJ1-2, the full variable domain is DGGITQSPKYLFRKEGQNVTLSCEQNLNHDAMYWYRQDPGQGLRLIYYSQIVNDFQKGDIAEGYSVSREKKESFPLTVTSAQKNPTAFYLCASLKDRSSGYTFGSGTRLTVV.

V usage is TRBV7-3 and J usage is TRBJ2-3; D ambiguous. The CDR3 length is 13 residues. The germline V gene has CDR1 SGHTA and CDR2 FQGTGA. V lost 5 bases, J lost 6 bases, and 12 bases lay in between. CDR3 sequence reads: CASSPSAADTQYF. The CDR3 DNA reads TGTGCCAGCAGCCCTTCGGCGGCGGATACGCAGTATTTT.

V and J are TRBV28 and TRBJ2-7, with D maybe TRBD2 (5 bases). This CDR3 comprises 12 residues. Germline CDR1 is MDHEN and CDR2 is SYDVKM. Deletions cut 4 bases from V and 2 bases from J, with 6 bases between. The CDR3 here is CASSYGTYEQYF. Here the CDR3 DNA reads TGTGCCAGCAGTTACGGGACCTACGAGCAGTACTTC. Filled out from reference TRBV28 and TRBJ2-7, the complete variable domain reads DVKVTQSSRYLVKRTGEKVFLECVQDMDHENMFWYRQDPGLGLRLIYFSYDVKMKEKGDIPEGYSVSREKKERFSLILESASTNQTSMYLCASSYGTYEQYFGPGTRLTVT.

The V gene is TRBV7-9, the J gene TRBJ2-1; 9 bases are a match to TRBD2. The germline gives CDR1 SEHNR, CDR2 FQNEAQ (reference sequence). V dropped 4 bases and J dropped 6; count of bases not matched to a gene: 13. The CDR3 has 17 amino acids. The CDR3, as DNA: TGTGCCAGCAGCTGGGTAGCGGGAGAACTCGGCGGCAATGAGCAGTTCTTC. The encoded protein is CASSWVAGELGGNEQFF.

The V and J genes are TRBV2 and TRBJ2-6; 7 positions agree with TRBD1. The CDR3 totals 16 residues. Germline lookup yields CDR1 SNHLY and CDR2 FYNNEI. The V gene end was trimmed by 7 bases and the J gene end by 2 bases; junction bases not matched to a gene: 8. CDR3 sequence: CASTRDRSAGANVLTF. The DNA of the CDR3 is TGTGCCAGCACCCGGGACAGATCGGCTGGGGCCAACGTCCTGACTTTC.

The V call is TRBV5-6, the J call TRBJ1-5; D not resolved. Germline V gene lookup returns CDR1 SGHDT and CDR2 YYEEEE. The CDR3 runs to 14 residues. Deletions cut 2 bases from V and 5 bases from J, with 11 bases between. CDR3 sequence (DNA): TGTGCCAGCAGCTTTGGAGTCCTTCATCAGCCCCAGCATTTT. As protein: CASSFGVLHQPQHF.

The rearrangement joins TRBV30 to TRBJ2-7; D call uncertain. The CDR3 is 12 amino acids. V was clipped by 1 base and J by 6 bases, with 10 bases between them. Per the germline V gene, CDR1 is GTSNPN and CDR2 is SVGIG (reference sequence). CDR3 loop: CAWSATKVEQYF. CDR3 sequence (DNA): TGTGCCTGGAGTGCGACAAAGGTCGAGCAGTACTTC.

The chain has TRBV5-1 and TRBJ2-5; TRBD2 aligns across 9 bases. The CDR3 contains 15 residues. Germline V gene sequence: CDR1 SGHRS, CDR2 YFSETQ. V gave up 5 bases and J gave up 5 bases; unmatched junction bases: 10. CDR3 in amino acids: CASRPVAGVWETQYF. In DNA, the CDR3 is TGCGCCAGCAGACCGGTAGCGGGAGTTTGGGAGACCCAGTACTTC.

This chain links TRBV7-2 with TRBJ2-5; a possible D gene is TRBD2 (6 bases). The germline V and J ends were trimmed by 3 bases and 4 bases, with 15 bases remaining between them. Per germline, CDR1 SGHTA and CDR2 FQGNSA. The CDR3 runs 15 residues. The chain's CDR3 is CASSFDPWRGETQYF. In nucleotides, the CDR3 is TGTGCCAGCAGCTTCGACCCTTGGAGGGGAGAGACCCAGTACTTC.

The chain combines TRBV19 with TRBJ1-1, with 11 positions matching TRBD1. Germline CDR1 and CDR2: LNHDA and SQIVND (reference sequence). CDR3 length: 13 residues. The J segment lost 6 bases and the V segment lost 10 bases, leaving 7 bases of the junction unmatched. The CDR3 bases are TGTGCCACCGGACAGGGGGCACAGGCTGAAGCTTTCTTT. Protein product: CATGQGAQAEAFF.

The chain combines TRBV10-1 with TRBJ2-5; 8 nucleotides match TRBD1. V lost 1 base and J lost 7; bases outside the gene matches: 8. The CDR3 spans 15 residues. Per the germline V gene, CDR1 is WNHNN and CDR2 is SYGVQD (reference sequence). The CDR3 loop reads CASSECQGAGGTQYF. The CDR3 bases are TGCGCCAGCAGTGAGTGTCAGGGGGCTGGGGGGACCCAGTACTTC.

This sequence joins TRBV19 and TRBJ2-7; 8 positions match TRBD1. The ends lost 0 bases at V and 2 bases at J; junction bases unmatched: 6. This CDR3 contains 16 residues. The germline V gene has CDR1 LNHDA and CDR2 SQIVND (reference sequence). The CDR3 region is CASSIDRGQAAYEQYF. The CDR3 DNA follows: TGTGCCAGTAGTATAGATAGGGGACAGGCCGCCTACGAGCAGTACTTC.

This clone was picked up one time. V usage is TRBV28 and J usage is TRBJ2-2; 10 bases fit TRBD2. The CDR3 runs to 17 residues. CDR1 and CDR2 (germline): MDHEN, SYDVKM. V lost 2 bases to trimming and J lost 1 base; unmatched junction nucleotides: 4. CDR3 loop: CASSLRTSGKNTGELFF. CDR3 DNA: TGTGCCAGCAGTTTAAGGACTAGCGGAAAGAACACCGGGGAGCTGTTTTTT.